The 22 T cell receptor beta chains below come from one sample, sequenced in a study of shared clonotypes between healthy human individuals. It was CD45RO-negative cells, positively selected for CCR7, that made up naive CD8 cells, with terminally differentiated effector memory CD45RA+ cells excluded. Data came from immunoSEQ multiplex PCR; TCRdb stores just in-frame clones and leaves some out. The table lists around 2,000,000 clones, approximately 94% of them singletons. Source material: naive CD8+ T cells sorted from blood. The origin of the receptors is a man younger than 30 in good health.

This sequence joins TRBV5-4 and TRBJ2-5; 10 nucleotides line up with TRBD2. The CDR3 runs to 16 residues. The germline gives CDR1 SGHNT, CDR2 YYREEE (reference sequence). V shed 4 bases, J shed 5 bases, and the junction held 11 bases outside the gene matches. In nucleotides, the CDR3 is TGTGCCAGCAGCCCTGGGACTAGCGAAACGGGGGAGACCCAGTACTTC. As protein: CASSPGTSETGETQYF.

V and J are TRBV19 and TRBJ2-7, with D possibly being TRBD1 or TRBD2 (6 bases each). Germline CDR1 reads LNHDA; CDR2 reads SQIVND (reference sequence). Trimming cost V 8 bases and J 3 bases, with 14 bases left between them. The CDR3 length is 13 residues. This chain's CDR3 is CASGGGQYYEQYF. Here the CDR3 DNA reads TGTGCCAGTGGAGGGGGACAATACTACGAGCAGTACTTC.

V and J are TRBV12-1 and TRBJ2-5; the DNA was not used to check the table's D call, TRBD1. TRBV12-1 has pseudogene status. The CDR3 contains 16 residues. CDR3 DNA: TGTGCCATTTTCTCCCGGGACAGGGGATACCAAGAGACCCAGTACTTC. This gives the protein CAIFSRDRGYQETQYF.

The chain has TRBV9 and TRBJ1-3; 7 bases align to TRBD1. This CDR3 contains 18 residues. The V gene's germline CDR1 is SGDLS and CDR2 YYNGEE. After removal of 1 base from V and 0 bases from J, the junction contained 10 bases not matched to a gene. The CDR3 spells CASSVQSGGSFSGNTIYF. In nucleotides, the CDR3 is TGTGCCAGCAGCGTACAATCAGGGGGTTCGTTCTCTGGAAACACCATATATTTT. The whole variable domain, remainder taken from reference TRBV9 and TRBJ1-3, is DSGVTQTPKHLITATGQRVTLRCSPRSGDLSVYWYQQSLDQGLQFLIQYYNGEERAKGNILERFSAQQFPDLHSELNLSSLELGDSALYFCASSVQSGGSFSGNTIYFGEGSWLTVV.

CDR3 amino acids: CASSWTGGTGGYTF. CDR3 DNA sequence: TGCGCCAGCAGCTGGACAGGGGGCACAGGAGGCTACACCTTC. This chain links TRBV5-1 with TRBJ1-2; 11 nucleotides line up with TRBD1. J was trimmed by 8 bases and V by 3 bases; bases with no gene match: 6. This CDR3 region has 14 residues. Germline V gives CDR1 SGHRS, CDR2 YFSETQ.

The CDR3 sequence is CASSPLPGQGTDTQYF. For the CDR3, the DNA is TGTGCCAGCAGTCCACTACCGGGACAGGGGACAGATACGCAGTATTTT. This chain links TRBV27 with TRBJ2-3; TRBD1 matches 10 bases. Germline-derived CDR1 and CDR2 are MNHEY and SMNVEV (reference sequence). The V segment lost 5 bases and the J segment 3 bases; nucleotides outside the gene matches: 8. The CDR3 loop spans 16 amino acids.

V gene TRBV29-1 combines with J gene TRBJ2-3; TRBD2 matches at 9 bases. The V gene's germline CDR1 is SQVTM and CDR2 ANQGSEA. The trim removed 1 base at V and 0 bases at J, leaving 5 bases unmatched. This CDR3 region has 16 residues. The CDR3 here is CSVEGLADASTDTQYF. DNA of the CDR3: TGCAGCGTTGAAGGACTAGCGGATGCTAGCACAGATACGCAGTATTTT.

The CDR3 loop is CASSSFEGTYEQYF. The CDR3 coding sequence is TGTGCCAGCAGTTCGTTTGAAGGAACCTACGAGCAGTACTTC. The chain is built from TRBV28 and TRBJ2-7; no clear D gene. Germline CDR1 and CDR2: MDHEN and SYDVKM. CDR3 length equals 14 residues. Trimming took off 4 bases at V and 2 bases at J, with 12 bases between the two ends.

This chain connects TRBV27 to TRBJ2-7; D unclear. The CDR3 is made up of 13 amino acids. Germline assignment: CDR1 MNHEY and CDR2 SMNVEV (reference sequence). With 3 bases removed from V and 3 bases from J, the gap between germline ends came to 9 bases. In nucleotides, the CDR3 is TGTGCCAGCAGTTTTCAAACGGGCTACGAGCAGTACTTC. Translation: CASSFQTGYEQYF.

The DNA of the CDR3 is TGTGCCAGCAGTTTAGAGGGTCTACGCTACGAGCAGTACTTC. Protein product: CASSLEGLRYEQYF. The rearrangement joins TRBV27 to TRBJ2-7; TRBD2 might be the D (5 bases). The CDR3 totals 14 residues. The germline V gene encodes CDR1 MNHEY and CDR2 SMNVEV (reference sequence). Between the trimmed V and J ends, which lost 2 bases and 3 bases, there was a span of 11 bases.

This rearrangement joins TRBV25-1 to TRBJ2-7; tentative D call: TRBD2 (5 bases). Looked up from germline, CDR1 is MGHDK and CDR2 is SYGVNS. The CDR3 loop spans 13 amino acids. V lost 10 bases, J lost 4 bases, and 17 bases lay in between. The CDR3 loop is CATREGRVYEQYF. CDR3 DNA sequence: TGTGCCACCCGAGAGGGCCGGGTATACGAGCAGTACTTC.

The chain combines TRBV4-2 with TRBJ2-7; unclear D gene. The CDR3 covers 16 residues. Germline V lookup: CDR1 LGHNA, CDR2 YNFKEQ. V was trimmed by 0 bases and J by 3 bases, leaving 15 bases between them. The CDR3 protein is CASSQDMRRRLYEQYF. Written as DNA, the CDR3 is TGTGCCAGCAGCCAAGATATGAGAAGAAGGCTCTACGAGCAGTACTTC.

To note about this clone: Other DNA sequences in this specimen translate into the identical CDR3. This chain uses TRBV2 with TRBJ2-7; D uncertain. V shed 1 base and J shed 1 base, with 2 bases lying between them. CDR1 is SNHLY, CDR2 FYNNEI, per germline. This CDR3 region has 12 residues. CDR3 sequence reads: CASSEESYEQYF. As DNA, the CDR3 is TGTGCCAGCAGTGAAGAGTCCTACGAGCAGTACTTC.

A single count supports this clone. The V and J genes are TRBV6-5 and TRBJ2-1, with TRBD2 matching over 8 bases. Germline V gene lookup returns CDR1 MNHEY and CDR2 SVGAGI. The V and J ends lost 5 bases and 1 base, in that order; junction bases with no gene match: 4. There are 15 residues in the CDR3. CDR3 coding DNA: TGTGCCAGCAGTAGTGTAGCGGGGTCCTACAATGAGCAGTTCTTC. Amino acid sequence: CASSSVAGSYNEQFF.

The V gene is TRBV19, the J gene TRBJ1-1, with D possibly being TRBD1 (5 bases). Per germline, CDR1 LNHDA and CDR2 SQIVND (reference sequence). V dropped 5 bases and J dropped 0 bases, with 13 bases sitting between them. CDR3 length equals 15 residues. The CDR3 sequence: CASSVRTNMNTEAFF. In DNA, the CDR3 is TGTGCCAGTAGTGTCCGGACAAATATGAACACTGAAGCTTTCTTT.

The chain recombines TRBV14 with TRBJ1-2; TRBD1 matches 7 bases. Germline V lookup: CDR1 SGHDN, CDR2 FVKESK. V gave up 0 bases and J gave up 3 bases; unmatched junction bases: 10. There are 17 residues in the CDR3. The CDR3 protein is CASSQDRTGDWHYGYTF. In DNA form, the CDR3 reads TGTGCCAGCAGCCAAGACCGTACAGGGGACTGGCACTATGGCTACACCTTC.

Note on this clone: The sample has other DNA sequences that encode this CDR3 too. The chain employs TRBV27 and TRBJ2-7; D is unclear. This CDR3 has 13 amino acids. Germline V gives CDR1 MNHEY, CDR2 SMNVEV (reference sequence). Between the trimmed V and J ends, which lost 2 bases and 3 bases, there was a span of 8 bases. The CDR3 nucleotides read TGTGCCAGCAGTTTAGGGCCCAGCTACGAGCAGTACTTC. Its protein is CASSLGPSYEQYF.

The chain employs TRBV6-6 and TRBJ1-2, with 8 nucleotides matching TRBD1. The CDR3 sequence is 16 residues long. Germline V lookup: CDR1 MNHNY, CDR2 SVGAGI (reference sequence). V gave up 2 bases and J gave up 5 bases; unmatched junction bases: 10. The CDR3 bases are TGTGCCAGCAGTTACCCGATGAACAGGGGGATATATGGCTACACCTTC. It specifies CASSYPMNRGIYGYTF.

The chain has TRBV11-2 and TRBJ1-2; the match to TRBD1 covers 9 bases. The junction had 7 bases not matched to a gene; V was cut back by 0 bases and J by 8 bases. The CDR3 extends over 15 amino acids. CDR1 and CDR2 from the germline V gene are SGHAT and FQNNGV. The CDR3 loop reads CASSLDPGTGLGYTF. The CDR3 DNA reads TGTGCCAGCAGCTTAGATCCCGGGACAGGGTTGGGCTACACCTTC.

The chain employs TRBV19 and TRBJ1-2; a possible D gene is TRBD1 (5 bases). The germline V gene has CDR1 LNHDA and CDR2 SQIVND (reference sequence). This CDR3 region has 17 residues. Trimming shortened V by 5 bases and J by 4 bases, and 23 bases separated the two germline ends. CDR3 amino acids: CASSQGPGGRLTYGYTF. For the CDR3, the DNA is TGTGCCAGTAGTCAGGGACCCGGCGGCCGACTGACCTATGGCTACACCTTC.

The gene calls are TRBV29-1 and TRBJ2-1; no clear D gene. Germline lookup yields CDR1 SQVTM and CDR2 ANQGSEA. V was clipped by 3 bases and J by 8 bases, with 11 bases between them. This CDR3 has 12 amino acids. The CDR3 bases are TGCAGCGTTGAGTCTAATCTCGATGAGCAGTTCTTC. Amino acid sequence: CSVESNLDEQFF.

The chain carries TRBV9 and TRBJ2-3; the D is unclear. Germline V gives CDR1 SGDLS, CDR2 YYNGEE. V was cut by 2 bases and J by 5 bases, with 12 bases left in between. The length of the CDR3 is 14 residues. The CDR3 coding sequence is TGTGCCAGCAGCGTGGACCCCCCCGGAGATACGCAGTATTTT. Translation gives CASSVDPPGDTQYF.